This T cell receptor beta chain was sequenced during a study of blood T cell repertoires in COVID-19. Study details: Sources were T cells, B-cell-depleted T cells, or PBMCs; the material itself was cDNA or gDNA.

Only in-frame clones appear in the TCRdb table, and some are missing; sequencing was by immunoSEQ multiplex PCR. The sample shows roughly 230,000 clones, around 80% of them seen only once. The CDR3 has 13 amino acids. CDR1 is SGHNT, CDR2 YYREEE, per germline (reference sequence). Trimming removed 2 bases from V and 4 bases from J, with 8 bases in between. This sequence was found in a man aged 35 to 55 with acute or convalescent COVID-19. The gene calls are TRBV5-4 and TRBJ2-3; D remains ambiguous. Sequences were obtained from peripheral blood. The chain's CDR3 is CASSFSTSDTQYF. For the CDR3, the DNA is TGTGCCAGCAGCTTCTCAACTTCAGATACGCAGTATTTT.